This record looks at one T cell receptor (beta chain) sequence and its context. Its antigen is undetermined. The PCR contained 60 Vbeta and 13 Jbeta primers. TCRdb keeps only in-frame clones here, not all; method: immunoSEQ multiplex PCR. The sample consists of around 87,000 clones, over 70% of them appearing once. This sample is part of a study of cytomegalovirus exposure and HLA in healthy donors. At the level of the study: From 170 million or so T cells, an earlier analysis saw under 140 million unique TCR beta sequences. Overall study findings and caveats: Most TCR sequences were rare, but some public TCRs occurred in many donors.

The CDR3 is 12 amino acids. Germline V gives CDR1 GTSNPN, CDR2 SVGIG (reference sequence). The trim removed 6 bases at V and 8 bases at J, leaving 5 bases unmatched. The chain is built from TRBV30 and TRBJ1-4, with TRBD1 matching over 8 bases. The sequence was obtained from a girl aged 2 to 9 in good health and CMV-seropositive. Sequenced material: PBMCs. The DNA for the CDR3 is TGTGCCTGTGGACAGGGTGAAGAAAAACTGTTTTTT. It is translated as CACGQGEEKLFF.